This entry is about one T cell receptor beta chain. In the authors' methods: Amplified reference gene primers provided the basis for estimating nucleated cell counts. Measured with immunoSEQ multiplex PCR; TCRdb has only the in-frame clones, and not every one. The V and J calls and clone size were taken over from that table, and D and trimming were inferred from the DNA. The data contain around 200,000 clones, roughly 80% of them singletons. This CDR3 is 15 amino acids long. Trimming cost V 4 bases and J 5 bases; bases outside gene matches: 8. Germline V CDR1 and CDR2: LNHDA, SQIVND (reference sequence). This sample is part of a study of blood T cell repertoires in COVID-19. Study as a whole: Acute and convalescent COVID-19 specimens originated in the United States, Italy and Spain. Nucleic acid was either cDNA or gDNA, and it came from T cells, B-cell-depleted T cells, or PBMCs.

The sequenced sample consisted of peripheral blood. The rearrangement joins TRBV19 to TRBJ2-5; 9 bases fit TRBD1. The clonotype was recovered from a woman between 65 and 79 years old with acute or convalescent COVID-19. CDR3 nucleotides: TGTGCCAGTAGTAGTACGGGACAGGGAGGGGAGACCCAGTACTTC. Translated: CASSSTGQGGETQYF.